Presented here are 27 T cell receptor beta chains from one specimen sequenced in a study of cytomegalovirus exposure and HLA in healthy donors. Sequencing was performed with immunoSEQ multiplex PCR; in TCRdb, only in-frame clones are kept and a portion is missing. The sample holds some 76,000 clones, 94% seen once. Material for sequencing was PBMCs. Receptors originate from a woman between 18 and 30 years old in good health and CMV-seronegative.

The chain combines TRBV28 with TRBJ1-4; the D is unclear. Germline V gives CDR1 MDHEN, CDR2 SYDVKM. The CDR3 spans 12 residues. Trimming cost V 5 bases and J 8 bases, with 9 bases left between them. CDR3 DNA sequence: TGTGCCAGCAGTCCCCCGGGGGAAAAACTGTTTTTT. It translates to CASSPPGEKLFF.

The chain couples TRBV5-1 to TRBJ2-3; 11 bases are shared with TRBD2. Germline V gene sequence: CDR1 SGHRS, CDR2 YFSETQ. The ends lost 1 base at V and 0 bases at J; junction bases unmatched: 4. The CDR3 spans 17 residues. CDR3 sequence (DNA): TGCGCCAGCAGCTTGTACCTAGCGGGAGGTAGCACAGATACGCAGTATTTT. It is translated as CASSLYLAGGSTDTQYF.

This sequence joins TRBV4-2 and TRBJ2-1; the D gene is possibly TRBD2 (7 bases). The length of the CDR3 is 16 residues. The V gene's germline CDR1 is LGHNA and CDR2 YNFKEQ. V dropped 0 bases and J dropped 8 bases, with 17 bases sitting between them. Written as DNA, the CDR3 is TGTGCCAGCAGCCAAGAAGGAGGGGGGGAGATATATGAGCAGTTCTTC. It yields the protein CASSQEGGGEIYEQFF.

This clone was counted a single time. V gene TRBV29-1 combines with J gene TRBJ2-7, with TRBD2 as a possible D gene (6 bases). Trimming took off 4 bases at V and 0 bases at J, with 19 bases between the two ends. Per the germline V gene, CDR1 is SQVTM and CDR2 is ANQGSEA. CDR3 length: 16 amino acids. The CDR3 bases are TGCAGCGTTGCGGGACGGGACTCTGTGAGCTCCTACGAGCAGTACTTC. It encodes CSVAGRDSVSSYEQYF.

The table lists this clone with a count of one. The V call is TRBV30, the J call TRBJ1-2; D is uncertain. Per germline, CDR1 GTSNPN and CDR2 SVGIG (reference sequence). The germline V and J ends were trimmed by 0 bases and 4 bases, with 9 bases remaining between them. The CDR3 length is 13 residues. CDR3 DNA: TGTGCCTGGAGTGTAAAGAGGGTCTATGGCTACACCTTC. Residues: CAWSVKRVYGYTF.

V and J are TRBV5-1 and TRBJ2-5, with 10 nucleotides matching TRBD2. V gave up 0 bases and J gave up 5 bases; unmatched junction bases: 10. Germline V gene sequence: CDR1 SGHRS, CDR2 YFSETQ. The length of the CDR3 is 17 residues. The chain's CDR3 is CASSLAPASGGLETQYF. The CDR3 bases are TGCGCCAGCAGCTTGGCCCCGGCTAGCGGGGGCTTGGAGACCCAGTACTTC.

V usage is TRBV28 and J usage is TRBJ2-7, with 14 bases that match TRBD2. Germline V gene data show CDR1 as MDHEN and CDR2 as SYDVKM. The CDR3 is 16 amino acids. The ends lost 8 bases at V and 4 bases at J; junction bases unmatched: 10. CDR3 protein: CASSEGLAGVGYEQYF. CDR3 DNA: TGTGCCAGCTCAGAGGGACTAGCGGGAGTCGGGTACGAGCAGTACTTC.

CDR3 residues: CASSVGENEQFF. CDR3 nucleotides: TGTGCCAGCAGCGTAGGGGAGAATGAGCAGTTCTTC. The chain joins TRBV9 to TRBJ2-1, with D tentatively TRBD2 (5 bases). V dropped 0 bases and J dropped 7 bases, with 5 bases sitting between them. CDR1 SGDLS and CDR2 YYNGEE come from the germline V gene. The length of the CDR3 is 12 residues.

Only one count was recorded for this clone. The V gene is TRBV4-1, the J gene TRBJ1-2; D is unresolved. Trimming left V 5 bases short and J 5 bases short, with 18 bases between. The CDR3 loop spans 15 amino acids. In germline, CDR1 is MGHRA, CDR2 YSYEKL. Here the CDR3 reads CASSLPDTGGYGYTF. DNA of the CDR3: TGCGCCAGCAGCTTACCCGACACGGGCGGGTATGGCTACACCTTC.

The chain employs TRBV6-5 and TRBJ2-1; 8 bases line up with TRBD2. This CDR3 contains 15 residues. Trimming cost V 0 bases and J 4 bases; bases outside gene matches: 2. Germline V gene lookup returns CDR1 MNHEY and CDR2 SVGAGI. As DNA, the CDR3 is TGTGCCAGCAGTTACTCGGGACTAGTTTACAATGAGCAGTTCTTC. It translates to CASSYSGLVYNEQFF.

The CDR3: CASSQDIQEVAGVLEQYF. The CDR3 region has the DNA TGTGCCAGCAGCCAAGATATACAGGAGGTAGCGGGAGTTCTCGAGCAGTACTTC. V gene TRBV4-2 combines with J gene TRBJ2-7, with 9 bases lining up with TRBD2. This CDR3 comprises 18 residues. Trimming took 0 bases from V and 6 from J; bases not matched to a gene: 15. Germline V gene data show CDR1 as LGHNA and CDR2 as YNFKEQ.

This clone occurred once. The rearrangement joins TRBV27 to TRBJ2-1; 7 bases fit TRBD2. Germline V gene sequence: CDR1 MNHEY, CDR2 SMNVEV (reference sequence). This CDR3 spans 14 amino acids. Trimming cost V 9 bases and J 8 bases; bases outside gene matches: 13. The CDR3 DNA follows: TGTGCCAGTGCGGGAGTCCCACCCACTGATGAGCAGTTCTTC. This gives the protein CASAGVPPTDEQFF.

This clone was observed a handful of times. The junction and the germline gene differ at one end; a read error may be behind it. This rearrangement joins TRBV30 to TRBJ2-7; D not certain. This CDR3 is built from 11 residues. The germline gives CDR1 GTSNPN, CDR2 SVGIG (reference sequence). CDR3 in amino acids: CAWSLPGSSHF. The CDR3 coding sequence is TGTGCCTGGAGTCTTCCCGGTAGCAGCCACTTC.

The CDR3 region has the DNA TGCGCCAGCAGCCAAGACCACAGGGGATTGGAGCAGTTCTTC. Encoded protein: CASSQDHRGLEQFF. The chain employs TRBV4-1 and TRBJ2-1, with 7 nucleotides matching TRBD1. Germline CDR1 and CDR2: MGHRA and YSYEKL. With 0 bases clipped from V and 10 bases from J, the junction kept 6 bases outside the gene matches. The CDR3 has 14 amino acids.

The chain uses TRBV27 and TRBJ2-1, with 10 nucleotides matching TRBD1. Germline CDR1 and CDR2: MNHEY and SMNVEV (reference sequence). This CDR3 is 15 amino acids long. J was trimmed by 9 bases and V by 8 bases; bases with no gene match: 13. The CDR3 loop reads CASGVPGQGFSEQFF. CDR3 sequence (DNA): TGTGCCAGCGGGGTTCCGGGACAGGGGTTCTCTGAGCAGTTCTTC.

The chain carries TRBV7-6 and TRBJ2-1; 9 positions agree with TRBD1. With 5 bases clipped from V and 4 bases from J, the junction kept 3 bases outside the gene matches. The germline V gene encodes CDR1 SGHVS and CDR2 FNYEAQ. The CDR3 has 14 residues. The CDR3: CASSRQGVYNEQFF. CDR3 in DNA: TGTGCCAGCAGCCGACAGGGGGTTTACAATGAGCAGTTCTTC.

This chain joins TRBV4-1 and TRBJ2-1, with 8 nucleotides matching TRBD1. CDR1 is MGHRA, CDR2 YSYEKL, per germline. The CDR3 has 16 residues. The V gene end was trimmed by 2 bases and the J gene end by 5 bases; junction bases not matched to a gene: 8. The CDR3 DNA reads TGCGCCAGCAGCCAACCTACAGGGGGTCTCGACAATGAGCAGTTCTTC. Amino acid sequence: CASSQPTGGLDNEQFF.

The chain joins TRBV2 to TRBJ2-5; a possible D gene is TRBD1 (6 bases). V was cut by 7 bases and J by 1 base, with 16 bases left in between. Germline V gene sequence: CDR1 SNHLY, CDR2 FYNNEI. CDR3 length: 15 residues. The CDR3 DNA reads as TGTGCCAGCACCCTTCAGGGGTCCTTCCAAGAGACCCAGTACTTC. Encoded protein: CASTLQGSFQETQYF.

V is TRBV28 and J is TRBJ2-7; 7 bases are a match to TRBD2. After removal of 5 bases from V and 4 bases from J, the junction contained 14 bases not matched to a gene. Germline CDR1 and CDR2: MDHEN and SYDVKM. The CDR3 runs to 16 residues. CDR3 amino acids: CASSIKTATSLYEQYF. The DNA of the CDR3 is TGTGCCAGCAGTATCAAGACAGCGACTAGCCTTTACGAGCAGTACTTC.

This chain joins TRBV5-1 and TRBJ2-7; 11 positions match TRBD1. V was clipped by 0 bases and J by 8 bases; unmatched bases: 1. This CDR3 is built from 13 residues. In germline, CDR1 is SGHRS, CDR2 YFSETQ. CDR3 in amino acids: CASSLGTGGKQYF. The CDR3, as DNA: TGCGCCAGCAGCTTGGGGACAGGGGGCAAGCAGTACTTC.

The chain is built from TRBV6-5 and TRBJ2-2; D is unclear. CDR3 size: 10 residues. The germline V gene encodes CDR1 MNHEY and CDR2 SVGAGI. The CDR3: CASGTGELFF. The CDR3 DNA is TGTGCTTCGGGCACCGGGGAGCTGTTTTTT.

The chain employs TRBV6-6 and TRBJ2-6; 9 bases agree with TRBD1. The length of the CDR3 is 16 residues. CDR1 is MNHNY and CDR2 is SVGAGI in the germline V gene (reference sequence). After removal of 6 bases from V and 3 bases from J, the junction contained 6 bases not matched to a gene. The CDR3 reads CASRPGQGLGANVLTF. In DNA form, the CDR3 reads TGTGCCAGCAGACCGGGACAGGGACTTGGGGCCAACGTCCTGACTTTC.

The chain has TRBV4-1 and TRBJ1-2, with TRBD1 identical over 7 bases. Germline V gene lookup returns CDR1 MGHRA and CDR2 YSYEKL. After removal of 4 bases from V and 4 bases from J, the junction contained 6 bases not matched to a gene. The CDR3 consists of 14 residues. CDR3 sequence (DNA): TGCGCCAGCAGCCCACCGGGACAGATCTATGGCTACACCTTC. Translating gives CASSPPGQIYGYTF.

V usage is TRBV29-1 and J usage is TRBJ1-2, with a possible D match to TRBD1 (5 bases). Trimming shortened V by 7 bases and J by 7 bases, and 19 bases separated the two germline ends. The CDR3 has 13 residues. CDR1 and CDR2 from the germline V gene are SQVTM and ANQGSEA. Here the CDR3 reads CSAGRRDTSGYTF. The CDR3 DNA sequence: TGCAGCGCTGGCCGCAGGGATACGAGTGGCTACACCTTC.

The chain joins TRBV15 to TRBJ2-7; 7 bases map to TRBD2. The length of the CDR3 is 16 residues. From germline, CDR1 is LNHNV and CDR2 YYDKDF (reference sequence). After removal of 0 bases from V and 4 bases from J, the junction contained 9 bases not matched to a gene. Here the CDR3 DNA reads TGTGCCACCAGCAGAGAAGCGGGACGGAAACCATACGAGCAGTACTTC. Protein: CATSREAGRKPYEQYF.

The chain links TRBV30 to TRBJ2-4; 9 bases align to TRBD2. The CDR3 has 16 amino acids. Germline values: CDR1 GTSNPN, CDR2 SVGIG (reference sequence). V was clipped by 3 bases and J by 6 bases; unmatched bases: 12. The CDR3: CAWSSWLAGSINIQYF. The CDR3 DNA sequence: TGTGCCTGGAGCTCTTGGCTAGCGGGGTCGATAAACATTCAGTACTTC.

This rearrangement joins TRBV6-4 to TRBJ2-1; no definite D call. CDR3 length: 16 residues. Germline V gene lookup returns CDR1 MRHNA and CDR2 SNTAGT. Between the trimmed V and J ends, which lost 3 bases and 1 base, there was a span of 13 bases. CDR3 coding DNA: TGTGCCAGCAGTGAAACGTCCCAGGTGTCCTACAATGAGCAGTTCTTC. It translates to CASSETSQVSYNEQFF.